This TCR beta chain comes out of a study of T cell responses to AZD1222 COVID-19 vaccine. At the level of the study: Pooled in the analysis were second doses at about 4 or about 12 weeks.

A note on this clone: The antigen is not known.

Profiling relied on immunoSEQ multiplex PCR, and the TCRdb table lists in-frame clones only, not all of them. The profile shows approximately 150,000 clones, over 90% of them singletons. Notes on the study in general: The sample set comprised mostly white British donors with more females, and clonal diversity was possibly underestimated. Receipt of two AZD1222 doses was followed by a rise in Spike-specific TCR breadth and depth. As reported, nearly half of all spike-specific TCRs target variant regions that are unmutated.

CDR1 and CDR2 (germline): SGHRS, YFSETQ. With 0 bases removed from V and 4 bases from J, the gap between germline ends came to 5 bases. The CDR3 runs 13 residues. The chain couples TRBV5-1 to TRBJ1-5; no reliable D call. Sequenced material: peripheral blood, taken on day 0 of AZD1222 vaccination. The receptor's source is an adult in good health. CDR3 region: CASSLGQNQPQHF. The CDR3 bases are TGCGCCAGCAGCTTGGGACAAAATCAGCCCCAGCATTTT.